This T cell receptor beta chain was captured by sequencing in a study of technical replicates of blood from several donors. Germline V gene lookup returns CDR1 SGDLS and CDR2 YYNGEE. With 4 bases clipped from V and 7 bases from J, the junction kept 5 bases outside the gene matches. This CDR3 contains 13 residues. The assay was immunoSEQ multiplex PCR, and TCRdb's table has in-frame clones only and misses some. The sample shows roughly 68,000 clones, roughly 90% of them seen only once. The sequenced material came from PBMCs. This TCR was recovered from a human donor in good health. Some clones in this sample may be carry-over from other donors' samples. The chain combines TRBV9 with TRBJ1-1; 9 bases agree with TRBD1. CDR3 amino acids: CASSSGQGREAFF. The CDR3 DNA follows: TGTGCCAGCAGCTCGGGACAGGGCCGTGAAGCTTTCTTT.